The following is a T cell receptor beta chain sequence with its context. The sample comes from a study of blood T cell repertoires in COVID-19. Study context: Acute-phase and convalescent COVID-19 samples originated in the United States, Italy and Spain.

Trimming stripped 10 bases from V and 0 bases from J, with 10 bases between. This CDR3 has 13 residues. In the source study's methods: Quantification of nucleated cells was approximated via reference gene primer amplification. Here immunoSEQ multiplex PCR was the method, and the copy in TCRdb shows in-frame clones only, minus some. D and trimming were read from the DNA, whereas the V and J calls and clone size are those reported in that table. Among approximately 140,000 clones, about 89% were seen once, and the ten largest hold around 18%. The TCR was taken from a man aged 45 to 65 with active or convalescent COVID-19. The sample taken for sequencing was peripheral blood. The genes are TRBV12-3 or TRBV12-4 and TRBJ1-5; D remains ambiguous. CDR3 in DNA: TGTGCCACATCGACATATAGCAATCAGCCCCAGCATTTT. Translation gives CATSTYSNQPQHF.